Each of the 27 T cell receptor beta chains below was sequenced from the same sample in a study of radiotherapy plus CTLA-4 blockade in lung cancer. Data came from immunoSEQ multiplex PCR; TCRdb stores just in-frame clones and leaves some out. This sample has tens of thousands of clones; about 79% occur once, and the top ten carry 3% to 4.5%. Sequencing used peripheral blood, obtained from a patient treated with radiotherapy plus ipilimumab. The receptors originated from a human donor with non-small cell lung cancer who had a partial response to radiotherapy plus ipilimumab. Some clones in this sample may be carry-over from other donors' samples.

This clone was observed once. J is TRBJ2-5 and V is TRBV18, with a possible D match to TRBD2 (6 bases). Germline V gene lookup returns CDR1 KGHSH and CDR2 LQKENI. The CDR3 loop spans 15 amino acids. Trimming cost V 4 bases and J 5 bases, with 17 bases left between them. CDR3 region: CASSRLGSSQETQYF. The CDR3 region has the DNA TGTGCCAGCTCACGACTCGGGAGTTCGCAGGAGACCCAGTACTTC. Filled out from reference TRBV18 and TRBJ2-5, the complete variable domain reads NAGVMQNPRHLVRRRGQEARLRCSPMKGHSHVYWYRQLPEEGLKFMVYLQKENIIDESGMPKERFSAEFPKEGPSILRIQQVVRGDSAAYFCASSRLGSSQETQYFGPGTRLLVL.

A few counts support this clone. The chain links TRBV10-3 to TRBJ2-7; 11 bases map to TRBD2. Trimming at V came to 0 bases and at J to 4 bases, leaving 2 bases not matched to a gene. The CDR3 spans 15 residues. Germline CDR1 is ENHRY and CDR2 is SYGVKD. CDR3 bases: TGTGCCATCAGTGAGTCGACTAGCGGGGCATACGAGCAGTACTTC. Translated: CAISESTSGAYEQYF.

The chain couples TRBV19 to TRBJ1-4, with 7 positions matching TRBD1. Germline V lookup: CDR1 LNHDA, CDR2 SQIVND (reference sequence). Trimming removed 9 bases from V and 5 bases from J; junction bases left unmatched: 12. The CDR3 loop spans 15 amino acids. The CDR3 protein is CASNSGGGANEKLFF. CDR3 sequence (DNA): TGTGCCAGCAACTCAGGAGGGGGCGCAAATGAAAAACTGTTTTTT.

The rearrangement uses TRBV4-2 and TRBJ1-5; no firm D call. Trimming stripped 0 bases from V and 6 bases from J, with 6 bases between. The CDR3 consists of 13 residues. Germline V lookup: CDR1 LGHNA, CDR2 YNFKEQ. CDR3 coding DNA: TGTGCCAGCAGCCAAGAATTAGCTCAGCCCCAGCATTTT. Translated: CASSQELAQPQHF.

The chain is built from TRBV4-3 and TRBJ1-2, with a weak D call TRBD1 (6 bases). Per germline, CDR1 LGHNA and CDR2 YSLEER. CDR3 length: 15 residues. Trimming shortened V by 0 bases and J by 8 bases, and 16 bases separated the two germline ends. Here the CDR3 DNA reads TGCGCCAGCAGCCAAGATCTCCTTCGGGGGGCGGGCTACACCTTC. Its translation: CASSQDLLRGAGYTF.

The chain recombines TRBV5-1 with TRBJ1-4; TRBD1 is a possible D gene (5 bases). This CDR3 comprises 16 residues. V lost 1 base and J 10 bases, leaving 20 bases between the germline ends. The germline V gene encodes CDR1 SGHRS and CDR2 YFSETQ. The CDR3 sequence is CASSLQGNTGGVKLFF. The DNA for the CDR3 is TGCGCCAGCAGCTTGCAAGGAAACACGGGAGGGGTAAAACTGTTTTTT. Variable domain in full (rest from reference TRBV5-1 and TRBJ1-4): KAGVTQTPRYLIKTRGQQVTLSCSPISGHRSVSWYQQTPGQGLQFLFEYFSETQRNKGNFPGRFSGRQFSNSRSEMNVSTLELGDSALYLCASSLQGNTGGVKLFFGSGTQLSVL.

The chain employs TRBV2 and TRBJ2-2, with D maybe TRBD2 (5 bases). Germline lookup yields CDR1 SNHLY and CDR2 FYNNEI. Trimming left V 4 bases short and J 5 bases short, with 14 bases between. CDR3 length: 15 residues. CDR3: CASSASGIQTGELFF. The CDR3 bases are TGTGCCAGCAGTGCCTCCGGGATCCAAACCGGGGAGCTGTTTTTT.

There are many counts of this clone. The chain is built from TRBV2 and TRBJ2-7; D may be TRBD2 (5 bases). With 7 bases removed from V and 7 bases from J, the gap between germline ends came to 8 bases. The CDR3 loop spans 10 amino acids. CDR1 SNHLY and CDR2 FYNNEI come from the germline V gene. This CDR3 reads CASNGIEQYF. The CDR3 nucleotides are TGTGCCAGCAACGGGATTGAGCAGTACTTC.

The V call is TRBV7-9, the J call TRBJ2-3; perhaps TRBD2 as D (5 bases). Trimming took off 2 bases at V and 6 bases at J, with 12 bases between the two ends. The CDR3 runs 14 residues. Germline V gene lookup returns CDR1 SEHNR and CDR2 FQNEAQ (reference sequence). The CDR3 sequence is CASSLRGLQDTQYF. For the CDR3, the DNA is TGTGCCAGCAGCTTACGAGGACTGCAGGATACGCAGTATTTT.

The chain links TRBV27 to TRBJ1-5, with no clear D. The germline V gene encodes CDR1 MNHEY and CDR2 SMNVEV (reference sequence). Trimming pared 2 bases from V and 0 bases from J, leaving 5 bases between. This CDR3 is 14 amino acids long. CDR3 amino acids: CASSLMYSNQPQHF. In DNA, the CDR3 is TGTGCCAGCAGTTTAATGTATAGCAATCAGCCCCAGCATTTT.

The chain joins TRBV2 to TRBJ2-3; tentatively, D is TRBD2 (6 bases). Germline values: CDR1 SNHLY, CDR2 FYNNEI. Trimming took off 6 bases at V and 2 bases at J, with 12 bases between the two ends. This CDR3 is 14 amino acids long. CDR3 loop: CASRAGLHTDTQYF. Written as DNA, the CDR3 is TGTGCCAGCAGGGCCGGACTACACACAGATACGCAGTATTTT.

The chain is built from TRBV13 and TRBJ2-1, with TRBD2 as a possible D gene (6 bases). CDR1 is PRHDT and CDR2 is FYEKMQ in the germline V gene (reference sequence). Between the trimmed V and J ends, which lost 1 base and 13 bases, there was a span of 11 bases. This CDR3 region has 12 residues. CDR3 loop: CASSLDRRGQFF. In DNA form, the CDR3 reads TGTGCCAGCAGCTTAGACCGGCGGGGACAGTTCTTC.

This chain's CDR3 is CASSLGTGDFYEQYF. The CDR3 DNA follows: TGCGCCAGCAGCCTGGGGACAGGTGACTTCTACGAGCAGTACTTC. V is TRBV5-1 and J is TRBJ2-7, with TRBD1 identical over 8 bases. The CDR3 covers 15 residues. From germline, CDR1 is SGHRS and CDR2 YFSETQ. V gave up 4 bases and J gave up 3 bases; unmatched junction bases: 9. Complete variable domain (other parts from reference TRBV5-1 and TRBJ2-7): KAGVTQTPRYLIKTRGQQVTLSCSPISGHRSVSWYQQTPGQGLQFLFEYFSETQRNKGNFPGRFSGRQFSNSRSEMNVSTLELGDSALYLCASSLGTGDFYEQYFGPGTRLTVT.

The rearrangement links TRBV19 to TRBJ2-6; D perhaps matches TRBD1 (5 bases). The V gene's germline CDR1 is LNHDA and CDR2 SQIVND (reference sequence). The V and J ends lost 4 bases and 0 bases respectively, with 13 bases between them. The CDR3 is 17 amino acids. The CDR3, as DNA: TGTGCCAGTAGTACCGACAGACGGTTCTCTGGGGCCAACGTCCTGACTTTC. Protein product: CASSTDRRFSGANVLTF.

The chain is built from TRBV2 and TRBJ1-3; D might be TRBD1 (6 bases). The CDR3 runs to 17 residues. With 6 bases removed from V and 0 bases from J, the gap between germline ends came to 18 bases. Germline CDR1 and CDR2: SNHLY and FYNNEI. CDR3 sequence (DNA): TGTGCCAGCAGCGCCCGCAGGGGCCGGTTCTCTGGAAACACCATATATTTT. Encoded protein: CASSARRGRFSGNTIYF.

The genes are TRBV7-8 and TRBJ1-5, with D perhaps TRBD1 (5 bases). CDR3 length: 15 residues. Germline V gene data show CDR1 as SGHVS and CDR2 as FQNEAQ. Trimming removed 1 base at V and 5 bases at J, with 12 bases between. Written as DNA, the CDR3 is TGTGCCAGCAGCTTAGGGGCCGGGGGACATCAGCCCCAGCATTTT. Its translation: CASSLGAGGHQPQHF.

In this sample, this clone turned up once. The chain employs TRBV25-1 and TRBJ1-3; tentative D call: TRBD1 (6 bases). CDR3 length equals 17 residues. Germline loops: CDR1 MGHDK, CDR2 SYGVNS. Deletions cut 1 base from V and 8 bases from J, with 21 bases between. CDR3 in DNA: TGTGCCAGCAGTGAATTCAGGGGCAGAAGTAAGCGGCACACCATATATTTT. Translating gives CASSEFRGRSKRHTIYF.

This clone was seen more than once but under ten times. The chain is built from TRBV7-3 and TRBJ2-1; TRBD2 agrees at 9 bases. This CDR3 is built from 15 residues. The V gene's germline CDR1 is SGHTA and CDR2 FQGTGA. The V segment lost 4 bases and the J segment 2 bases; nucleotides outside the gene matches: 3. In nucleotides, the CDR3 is TGTGCCAGCAGCTCGGAGCGGGGGGCCTACAATGAGCAGTTCTTC. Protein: CASSSERGAYNEQFF.

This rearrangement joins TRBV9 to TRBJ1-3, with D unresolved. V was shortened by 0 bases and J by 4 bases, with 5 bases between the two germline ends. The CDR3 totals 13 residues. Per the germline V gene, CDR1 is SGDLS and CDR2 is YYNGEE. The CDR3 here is CASSVDVGNTIYF. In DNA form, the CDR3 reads TGTGCCAGCAGCGTAGATGTAGGAAACACCATATATTTT.

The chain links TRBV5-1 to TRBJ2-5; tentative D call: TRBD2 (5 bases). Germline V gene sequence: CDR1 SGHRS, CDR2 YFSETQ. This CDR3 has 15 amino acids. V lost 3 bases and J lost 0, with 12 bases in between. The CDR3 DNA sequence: TGCGCCAGCAGCTGGGCAACGGGAAACCAAGAGACCCAGTACTTC. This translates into CASSWATGNQETQYF. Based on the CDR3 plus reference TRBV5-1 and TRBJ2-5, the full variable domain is KAGVTQTPRYLIKTRGQQVTLSCSPISGHRSVSWYQQTPGQGLQFLFEYFSETQRNKGNFPGRFSGRQFSNSRSEMNVSTLELGDSALYLCASSWATGNQETQYFGPGTRLLVL.

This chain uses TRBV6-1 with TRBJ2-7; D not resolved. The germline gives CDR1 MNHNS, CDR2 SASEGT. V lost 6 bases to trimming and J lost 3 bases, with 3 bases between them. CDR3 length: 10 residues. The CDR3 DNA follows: TGTGCCAGCAGCAACTACGAGCAGTACTTC. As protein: CASSNYEQYF.

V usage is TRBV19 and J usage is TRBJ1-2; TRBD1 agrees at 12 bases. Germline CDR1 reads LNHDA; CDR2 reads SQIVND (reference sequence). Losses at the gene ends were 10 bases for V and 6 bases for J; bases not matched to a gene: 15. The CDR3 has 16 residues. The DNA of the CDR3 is TGTGCCACCCACAGAAGGGGGGACAGGGGGCTTAATGGCTACACCTTC. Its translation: CATHRRGDRGLNGYTF.

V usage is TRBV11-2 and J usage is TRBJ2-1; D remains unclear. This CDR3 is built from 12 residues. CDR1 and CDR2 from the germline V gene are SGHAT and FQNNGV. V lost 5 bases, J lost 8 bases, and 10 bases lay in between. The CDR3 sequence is CASSRSFHEQFF. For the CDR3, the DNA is TGTGCCAGCAGCCGGTCATTTCATGAGCAGTTCTTC.

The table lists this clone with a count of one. The CDR3 region has the DNA TGTGCCAGCAGCTCCGCCTACAGGGAGAAGACAGATACGCAGTATTTT. Translation gives CASSSAYREKTDTQYF. The chain uses TRBV7-2 and TRBJ2-3, with D possibly TRBD1 on 6 matching bases. V lost 4 bases and J 3 bases, leaving 17 bases between the germline ends. Germline CDR1 reads SGHTA; CDR2 reads FQGNSA. This CDR3 is 16 amino acids long.

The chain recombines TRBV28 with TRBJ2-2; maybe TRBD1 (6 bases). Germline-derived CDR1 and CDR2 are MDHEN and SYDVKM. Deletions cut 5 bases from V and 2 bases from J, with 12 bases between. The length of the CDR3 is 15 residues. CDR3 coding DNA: TGTGCCAGCAGTGCAACAGGGTACAACACCGGGGAGCTGTTTTTT. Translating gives CASSATGYNTGELFF.

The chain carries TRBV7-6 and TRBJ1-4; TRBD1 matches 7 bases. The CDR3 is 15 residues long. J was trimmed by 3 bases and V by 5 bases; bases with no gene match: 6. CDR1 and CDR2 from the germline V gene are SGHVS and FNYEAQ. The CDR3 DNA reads TGTGCCAGCAGCCAACTCGGACAGGCTAATGAAAAACTGTTTTTT. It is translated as CASSQLGQANEKLFF.

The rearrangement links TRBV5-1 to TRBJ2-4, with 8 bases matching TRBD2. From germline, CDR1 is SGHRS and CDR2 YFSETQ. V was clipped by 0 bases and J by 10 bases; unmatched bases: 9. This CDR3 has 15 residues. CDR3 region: CASSLDGGGTQIQYF. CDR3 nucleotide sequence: TGCGCCAGCAGCTTGGACGGGGGGGGTACCCAAATTCAGTACTTC.